This T cell receptor (beta chain) was retrieved from a study of long-term antiretroviral therapy in people with HIV. Study-level findings and limits: After ART, diversity increased yet remained lower than transplant donor controls. Dominant in the repertoire at all time points were clones expanded before ART. Specimens of blood were obtained during about 2003 to 2018, possibly under older ART regimens.

Researchers report immunoSEQ v3.0 was run at survey level. A per-sample goal of roughly 35,000-55,000 T-cell genomes was targeted by sequencing. Profiling relied on immunoSEQ multiplex PCR, and the TCRdb table lists in-frame clones only, not all of them. The sample contains about 33,000 clones, over 60% of which appear only once. Points on this clone: Its antigen is not known.

V gave up 2 bases and J gave up 0 bases, with 13 bases separating them. This CDR3 is built from 17 residues. Germline-derived CDR1 and CDR2 are SNHLY and FYNNEI. The input for sequencing was unsorted PBMCs, taken 2 years after starting antiretroviral therapy. This sequence originates from a woman in her fifties or sixties with HIV. The genes are TRBV2 and TRBJ1-4; perhaps TRBD1 as D (5 bases). CDR3 bases: TGTGCCAGCAGTGAAAAGGGGTCAGCTGCAACTAATGAAAAACTGTTTTTT. Encoded protein: CASSEKGSAATNEKLFF.